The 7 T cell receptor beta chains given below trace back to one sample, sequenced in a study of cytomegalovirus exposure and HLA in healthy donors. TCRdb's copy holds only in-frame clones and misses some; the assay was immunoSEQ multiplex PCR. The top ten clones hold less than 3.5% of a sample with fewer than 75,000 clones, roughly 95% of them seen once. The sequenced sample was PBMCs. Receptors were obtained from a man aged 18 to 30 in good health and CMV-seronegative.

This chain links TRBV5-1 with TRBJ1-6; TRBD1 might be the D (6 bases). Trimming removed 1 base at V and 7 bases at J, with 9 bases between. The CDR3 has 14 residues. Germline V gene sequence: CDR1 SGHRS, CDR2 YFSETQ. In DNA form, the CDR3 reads TGCGCCAGCAGCTTGAACAGGGACAATTCACCCCTCCACTTT. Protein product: CASSLNRDNSPLHF. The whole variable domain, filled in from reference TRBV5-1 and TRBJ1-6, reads KAGVTQTPRYLIKTRGQQVTLSCSPISGHRSVSWYQQTPGQGLQFLFEYFSETQRNKGNFPGRFSGRQFSNSRSEMNVSTLELGDSALYLCASSLNRDNSPLHFGNGTRLTVT.

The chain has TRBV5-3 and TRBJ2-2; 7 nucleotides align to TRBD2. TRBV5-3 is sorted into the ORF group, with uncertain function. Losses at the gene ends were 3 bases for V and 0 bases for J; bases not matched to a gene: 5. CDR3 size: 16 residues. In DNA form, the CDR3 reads TGTGCCAGAAGCTCGGGGGGTAGCTCGAACACCGGGGAGCTGTTTTTT. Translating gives CARSSGGSSNTGELFF.

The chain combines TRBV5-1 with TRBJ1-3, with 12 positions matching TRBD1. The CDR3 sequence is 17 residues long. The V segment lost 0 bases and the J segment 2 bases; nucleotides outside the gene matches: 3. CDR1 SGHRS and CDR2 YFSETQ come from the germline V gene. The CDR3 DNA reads TGCGCCAGCAGCTTGGGGGGACAGGGGGCTGCTGGAAACACCATATATTTT. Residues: CASSLGGQGAAGNTIYF.

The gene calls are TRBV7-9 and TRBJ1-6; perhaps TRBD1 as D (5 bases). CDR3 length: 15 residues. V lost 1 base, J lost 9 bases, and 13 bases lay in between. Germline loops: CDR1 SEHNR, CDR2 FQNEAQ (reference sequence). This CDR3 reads CASSLEQGSGSPLHF. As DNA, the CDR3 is TGTGCCAGCAGCTTAGAGCAGGGTTCAGGTTCACCCCTCCACTTT.

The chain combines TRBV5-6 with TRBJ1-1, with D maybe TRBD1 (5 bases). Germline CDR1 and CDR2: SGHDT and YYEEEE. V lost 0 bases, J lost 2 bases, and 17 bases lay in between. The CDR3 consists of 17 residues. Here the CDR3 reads CASSLDFLRGGNTEAFF. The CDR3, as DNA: TGTGCCAGCAGCTTGGATTTTCTGCGGGGCGGCAACACTGAAGCTTTCTTT. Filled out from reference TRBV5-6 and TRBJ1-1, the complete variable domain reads DAGVTQSPTHLIKTRGQQVTLRCSPKSGHDTVSWYQQALGQGPQFIFQYYEEEERQRGNFPDRFSGHQFPNYSSELNVNALLLGDSALYLCASSLDFLRGGNTEAFFGQGTRLTVV.

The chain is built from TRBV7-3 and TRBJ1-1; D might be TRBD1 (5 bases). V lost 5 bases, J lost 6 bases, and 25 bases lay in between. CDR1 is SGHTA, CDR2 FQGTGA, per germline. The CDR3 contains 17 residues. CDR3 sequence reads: CASSPTHRLGGYSEAFF. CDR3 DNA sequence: TGTGCCAGCAGCCCCACCCACAGGTTGGGAGGTTACTCTGAAGCTTTCTTT.

CDR3 amino acids: CASSFGRGNTEAFF. CDR3 sequence (DNA): TGCGCCAGCAGCTTTGGGCGGGGGAACACTGAAGCTTTCTTT. V is TRBV5-1 and J is TRBJ1-1; D gene unclear. V lost 2 bases, J lost 1 base, and 9 bases lay in between. Germline CDR1 reads SGHRS; CDR2 reads YFSETQ. The CDR3 is 14 amino acids.